Listed below are T cell receptor beta chains from one sample, sequenced in a study of CD8 T cells in ankylosing spondylitis. TCRdb reprocessed the 5' RACE reads via MiXCR and lists one record per CDR3 protein. The sample carries about 240,000 distinct CDR3 sequences, 7% to 10% recorded once. The sample consisted of blood, either unsorted or a sorted T cell fraction (not recorded which). The receptors here all came from a female donor with ankylosing spondylitis or in good health (not recorded which). Both conserved end residues are part of each CDR3. Fields, in order: clone size, V gene, D gene, J gene, CDR3 protein, CDR3 DNA. The D gene is left open where the match is weak. Size tells how often a clone was seen (once, few, many) or the class of an expanded clone, and some rows leave it out.

many,TRBV20-1,TRBD2,TRBJ2-1,CSALQAGGLDEQFF,TGCAGTGCCCTCCAGGCGGGAGGGCTCGATGAGCAGTTCTTC
many,TRBV7-2,-,TRBJ2-3,CASSLVSGTDTQYF,TGTGCCAGCAGCTTAGTATCCGGCACAGATACGCAGTATTTT
many,TRBV10-1,-,TRBJ2-7,CASSEGRDEQYF,TGCGCCAGCAGTGAAGGAAGGGATGAGCAGTACTTC
few,TRBV29-1,-,TRBJ2-5,CSALTEYSETQYF,TGCAGCGCCCTGACAGAATATTCGGAGACCCAGTACTTC
few,TRBV18,TRBD1,TRBJ2-7,CASSTRGSIYEQYF,TGTGCCAGCTCAACCAGGGGGTCGATCTACGAGCAGTACTTC
many,TRBV6-5,-,TRBJ2-1,CASSYSTGLPNEQFF,TGTGCCAGCAGTTACTCCACAGGGCTTCCCAATGAGCAGTTCTTC
many,TRBV7-8,-,TRBJ2-7,CASSRSGTDYEQYF,TGTGCCAGCAGCCGTAGTGGGACTGACTACGAGCAGTACTTC
many,TRBV20-1,-,TRBJ1-5,CSARDSRGEGPQHF,TGCAGTGCTAGAGATTCAAGAGGGGAAGGGCCCCAGCATTTT
many,TRBV5-1,TRBD1,TRBJ1-2,CASSGDRGYNYGYTF,TGCGCCAGCAGCGGCGACAGGGGATATAACTATGGCTACACCTTC
many,TRBV10-3,-,TRBJ2-3,CAISGMRDPEWGTDTQYF,TGTGCCATCAGTGGGATGCGGGACCCCGAATGGGGTACAGATACGCAGTATTTT
many,TRBV7-2,-,TRBJ1-1,CASSLHGLEAFF,TGTGCCAGCAGCTTACACGGGCTTGAAGCTTTCTTT
-,TRBV29-1,-,TRBJ1-5,CSAKISLGEPQHF,TGCAGCGCAAAAATCTCGCTCGGAGAGCCCCAGCATTTT
many,TRBV12-2,-,TRBJ1-4,CASRWDRGLKNEKLFF,TGTGCAAGTCGTTGGGACAGGGGTTTAAAAAATGAAAAACTGTTTTTT
-,TRBV11-1,TRBD2,TRBJ2-7,CASSADGTSGFRPYAQYF,TGTGCCAGCAGCGCGGACGGGACTAGCGGATTCCGCCCCTACGCGCAGTACTTC
few,TRBV7-2,TRBD2,TRBJ2-7,CASSSRAGTRVSYEQYF,TGTGCCAGCAGCTCCCGCGCCGGGACTAGAGTATCTTACGAGCAGTACTTC
many,TRBV4-1,-,TRBJ1-1,CASATYTEAFF,TGCGCCAGCGCGACCTACACTGAAGCTTTCTTT
-,TRBV7-9,-,TRBJ2-3,CASSSPSGATDTQYF,TGTGCCAGCAGCTCCCCCTCCGGGGCCACAGATACGCAGTATTTT
many,TRBV15,-,TRBJ1-3,CATSREEGLSFGNTIYF,TGTGCCACCAGCAGAGAAGAGGGGCTAAGCTTTGGAAACACCATATATTTT
-,TRBV2,TRBD2,TRBJ2-1,CATDRAGGGNEQFF,TGTGCCACCGATAGGGCGGGAGGGGGCAATGAGCAGTTCTTC
few,TRBV2,TRBD1,TRBJ1-1,CATGETGSTEAFF,TGTGCCACTGGGGAGACAGGGTCCACTGAAGCTTTCTTT
many,TRBV29-1,-,TRBJ2-1,CSVEDLVGYNEQFF,TGCAGCGTTGAAGATCTCGTTGGCTACAATGAGCAGTTCTTC
many,TRBV28,-,TRBJ1-6,CASSFLGDDNSPLHF,TGTGCCAGCAGTTTTCTAGGGGACGATAATTCACCCCTCCACTTT
many,TRBV20-1,TRBD1,TRBJ2-1,CSARWDRGNEQFF,TGCAGTGCTAGGTGGGACAGGGGGAATGAGCAGTTCTTC
many,TRBV10-3,TRBD1,TRBJ2-5,CAISEPLQGQETQYF,TGTGCCATCAGTGAGCCCCTACAGGGGCAAGAGACCCAGTACTTC
many,TRBV12-3/TRBV12-4,TRBD1,TRBJ2-5,CASRMTGGETQYF,TGTGCCAGCAGGATGACAGGGGGAGAGACCCAGTACTTC
-,TRBV20-1,-,TRBJ2-5,CSPYGPEGETQYF,TGCAGTCCGTACGGCCCCGAGGGGGAGACCCAGTACTTC
many,TRBV30,-,TRBJ2-7,CAWETLREQYF,TGTGCCTGGGAGACGCTGCGCGAGCAGTACTTC
many,TRBV15,-,TRBJ1-2,CATSRDAVYGYTF,TGTGCCACCAGCAGAGATGCGGTATATGGCTACACCTTC
many,TRBV19,TRBD2,TRBJ2-7,CASGVAGISYEQYF,TGTGCCAGTGGGGTAGCGGGAATCTCCTACGAGCAGTACTTC
many,TRBV7-9,-,TRBJ2-1,CASSLGGGNEQFF,TGTGCCAGCAGCTTAGGTGGTGGCAATGAGCAGTTCTTC
many,TRBV6-2/TRBV6-3,TRBD1,TRBJ2-1,CASRQGTYNEQFF,TGTGCCAGTAGACAGGGAACCTACAATGAGCAGTTCTTC
many,TRBV6-2/TRBV6-3,-,TRBJ2-5,CASRPQGGETQYF,TGTGCCAGCAGACCACAGGGAGGGGAGACCCAGTACTTC
many,TRBV3-1,-,TRBJ2-3,CASSPQRYWDTQYF,TGTGCCAGCAGCCCCCAGCGGTACTGGGATACGCAGTATTTT
few,TRBV7-9,-,TRBJ2-1,CASSLRAGKIYNEQFF,TGTGCCAGCAGCTTAAGAGCAGGGAAAATCTACAATGAGCAGTTCTTC
many,TRBV7-2,-,TRBJ2-1,CASSSGRYEQFF,TGTGCCAGCAGCTCCGGACGATACGAGCAGTTCTTC
many,TRBV5-6,TRBD1,TRBJ2-1,CASTRGWTGYNEQFF,TGTGCCAGCACCCGCGGCTGGACAGGCTACAATGAGCAGTTCTTC
many,TRBV20-1,-,TRBJ1-4,CSARDSWRAANEKLFF,TGCAGTGCTAGAGATAGTTGGAGGGCAGCTAATGAAAAACTGTTTTTT
many,TRBV4-3,-,TRBJ2-7,CASSLSRGSYEQYF,TGCGCCAGCAGCCTCTCTAGGGGCTCCTACGAGCAGTACTTC
many,TRBV7-2,-,TRBJ1-1,CASSLNPGATEAFF,TGTGCCAGCAGCTTAAATCCGGGGGCGACTGAAGCTTTCTTT
many,TRBV6-6,-,TRBJ2-7,CASSYRGYEQYF,TGTGCCAGCAGTTATCGTGGCTACGAGCAGTACTTC
many,TRBV10-3,TRBD1,TRBJ2-2,CAISDRGRNTGELFF,TGTGCCATCAGCGACAGGGGCCGGAACACCGGGGAGCTGTTTTTT
many,TRBV29-1,-,TRBJ1-2,CSVEQGNGYTF,TGCAGCGTGGAACAGGGAAACGGCTACACCTTC
-,TRBV18,-,TRBJ1-5,CASSPSGTDNQPQHF,TGTGCCAGCTCACCATCTGGAACAGACAATCAGCCCCAGCATTTT
-,TRBV7-2,TRBD1,TRBJ2-2,CASSLATGGTGELFF,TGTGCCAGCAGCTTAGCAACAGGGGGGACCGGGGAGCTGTTTTTT
many,TRBV7-2,TRBD2,TRBJ2-3,CASSLLLAGVDTQYF,TGTGCCAGCAGCTTATTACTAGCGGGAGTAGATACGCAGTATTTT
many,TRBV20-1,-,TRBJ2-5,CSGEAGPPESQYF,TGCAGTGGAGAGGCAGGCCCTCCCGAGAGCCAGTACTTC